Shown below are 17 T cell receptor beta chains from a single sample sequenced in a study of blood T cell repertoires in COVID-19. Libraries were prepared by immunoSEQ multiplex PCR; TCRdb keeps only in-frame clonotypes and omits some of them. The data show about 160,000 clones, around four fifths seen once. Material: peripheral blood. The receptors come from a man aged 35 to 55 who had recovered from COVID-19.

The CDR3 here is CATSRDTGQRNTEAFF. Here the CDR3 DNA reads TGTGCCACCAGCAGAGATACCGGACAGAGGAACACTGAAGCTTTCTTT. The V gene is TRBV15, the J gene TRBJ1-1; weak D call: TRBD1 (6 bases). The CDR3 contains 16 residues. Trimming stripped 0 bases from V and 1 base from J, with 12 bases between. Germline-derived CDR1 and CDR2 are LNHNV and YYDKDF (reference sequence).

The CDR3 spells CASSEVTGGVGGYTF. CDR3 sequence (DNA): TGTGCCAGCAGTGAAGTGACAGGGGGCGTTGGTGGCTACACCTTC. This sequence joins TRBV25-1 and TRBJ1-2; 10 bases are a match to TRBD1. This CDR3 is 15 amino acids long. J gave up 7 bases and V 2 bases, and 7 bases lay outside the gene matches. Per germline, CDR1 MGHDK and CDR2 SYGVNS.

The rearrangement uses TRBV6-5 and TRBJ1-5, with 7 bases identical to TRBD1. The CDR3 totals 15 residues. Germline CDR1 MNHEY, CDR2 SVGAGI. V dropped 6 bases and J dropped 3; count of bases not matched to a gene: 8. CDR3 sequence: CASSPGGQINQPQHF. In nucleotides, the CDR3 is TGTGCCAGCAGCCCCGGGGGACAGATCAATCAGCCCCAGCATTTT.

CDR3 sequence (DNA): TGTGCCAGCAACTTACAGGGGGCTGGGGCCAACGTCCTGACTTTC. The encoded protein is CASNLQGAGANVLTF. The chain combines TRBV6-5 with TRBJ2-6, with 8 bases that match TRBD1. The CDR3 contains 15 residues. Germline CDR1 MNHEY, CDR2 SVGAGI. With V trimmed by 7 bases and J by 2 bases, 4 bases remained unmatched.

V gene TRBV18 combines with J gene TRBJ2-1; 8 positions match TRBD1. This CDR3 is built from 14 residues. Germline loops: CDR1 KGHSH, CDR2 LQKENI. With 3 bases clipped from V and 9 bases from J, the junction kept 7 bases outside the gene matches. This CDR3 is CASSPQGAWVEQFF. The DNA of the CDR3 is TGTGCCAGCTCACCGCAGGGGGCTTGGGTTGAGCAGTTCTTC.

This chain connects TRBV5-1 to TRBJ2-1; 11 nucleotides match TRBD2. V shed 9 bases, J shed 7 bases, and the junction held 12 bases outside the gene matches. Germline assignment: CDR1 SGHRS and CDR2 YFSETQ. The CDR3 is 15 amino acids. CDR3 region: CAIRPGPSGRNEQFF. The CDR3 nucleotides read TGCGCCATCCGGCCTGGGCCTAGCGGGAGGAATGAGCAGTTCTTC.

V gene TRBV4-2 combines with J gene TRBJ2-7; D is unresolved. V lost 3 bases and J 2 bases, leaving 23 bases between the germline ends. The CDR3 loop spans 18 amino acids. The germline V gene has CDR1 LGHNA and CDR2 YNFKEQ. CDR3 region: CASSQELATIAGPYEQYF. The CDR3 region has the DNA TGTGCCAGCAGCCAGGAGTTAGCCACTATCGCTGGTCCCTACGAGCAGTACTTC.

The gene calls are TRBV6-2 or TRBV6-3 and TRBJ2-4, with D possibly TRBD1 on 7 matching bases. V lost 5 bases and J 5 bases, leaving 13 bases between the germline ends. Germline V gene lookup returns CDR1 MNHEY and CDR2 SVGEGT. This CDR3 is 14 amino acids long. The CDR3 here is CASSQGGSENIQYF. For the CDR3, the DNA is TGTGCCAGCAGTCAGGGGGGCTCTGAAAACATTCAGTACTTC.

This clone was seen only once. The sample holds other DNA sequences that translate to the same CDR3. This chain links TRBV12-3 or TRBV12-4 with TRBJ2-7; the D gene is possibly TRBD1 (6 bases). Between the trimmed V and J ends, which lost 3 bases and 5 bases, there was a span of 8 bases. This CDR3 comprises 12 residues. CDR3 nucleotide sequence: TGTGCCAGCAGTTTCAGGGGTCACGAGCAGTACTTC. Its protein is CASSFRGHEQYF.

This clone has only a few counts. CDR3 nucleotide sequence: TGTGCCAGCAGCCCTAGCCGGACTAGCGGAGAGACCCAGTACTTC. This encodes CASSPSRTSGETQYF. The rearrangement joins TRBV9 to TRBJ2-5, with TRBD2 matching over 10 bases. The CDR3 covers 15 residues. With V trimmed by 4 bases and J by 4 bases, 7 bases remained unmatched. The germline gives CDR1 SGDLS, CDR2 YYNGEE.

The table lists this clone with a few counts. This sequence joins TRBV7-9 and TRBJ2-5; maybe TRBD2 (6 bases). This CDR3 contains 11 residues. CDR1 and CDR2 (germline): SEHNR, FQNEAQ (reference sequence). V was cut by 7 bases and J by 7 bases, with 10 bases left in between. In DNA, the CDR3 is TGTGCCAGCACCCAGGAGGGGACCCAGTACTTC. It codes for CASTQEGTQYF.

This clone appeared once. The rearrangement uses TRBV28 and TRBJ2-5; 7 bases line up with TRBD1. The CDR3 contains 15 residues. The V and J ends lost 6 bases and 0 bases, in that order; junction bases with no gene match: 7. The V gene's germline CDR1 is MDHEN and CDR2 SYDVKM. The CDR3 coding sequence is TGTGCCAGCAGCTTCGGACAGGCCTACCAAGAGACCCAGTACTTC. As protein: CASSFGQAYQETQYF.

The genes are TRBV5-4 and TRBJ2-3; 9 bases are a match to TRBD1. Germline CDR1 is SGHNT and CDR2 is YYREEE (reference sequence). This CDR3 contains 16 residues. The J segment lost 4 bases and the V segment lost 1 base, leaving 7 bases of the junction unmatched. CDR3 residues: CASSLFRDRESDTQYF. In DNA form, the CDR3 reads TGTGCCAGCAGCTTGTTCCGGGACAGGGAATCAGATACGCAGTATTTT.

This clone came up once. This rearrangement joins TRBV4-3 to TRBJ2-5; 8 positions match TRBD2. Looked up from germline, CDR1 is LGHNA and CDR2 is YSLEER. Germline trimming cut 0 bases from V and 0 bases from J; bases unmatched to any gene: 6. This CDR3 comprises 17 residues. CDR3 sequence (DNA): TGCGCCAGCAGCCAAGATATAACTAGCGGACACCAAGAGACCCAGTACTTC. It encodes CASSQDITSGHQETQYF.

The J gene is TRBJ1-2, the V gene TRBV2, with 8 bases fitting TRBD1. Germline lookup yields CDR1 SNHLY and CDR2 FYNNEI. The J segment lost 7 bases and the V segment lost 7 bases, leaving 2 bases of the junction unmatched. CDR3 length equals 11 residues. CDR3 sequence (DNA): TGTGCCAGCAAACAGGGGGGTGGCTACACCTTC. As protein: CASKQGGGYTF.

Only a few counts were recorded for this clone. This CDR3 reads CASSLGTGSGNTIYF. CDR3 DNA: TGTGCCAGCAGCTTAGGGACAGGGTCCGGAAACACCATATATTTT. V gene TRBV7-9 combines with J gene TRBJ1-3; 8 bases line up with TRBD1. The CDR3 loop spans 15 amino acids. Germline values: CDR1 SEHNR, CDR2 FQNEAQ (reference sequence). V gave up 1 base and J gave up 4 bases; unmatched junction bases: 3.

In DNA form, the CDR3 reads TGTGCCAGCAGCGTATATGCGGGAGGGAATGAGCAGTTCTTC. Its protein is CASSVYAGGNEQFF. The V call is TRBV9, the J call TRBJ2-1; 9 bases are a match to TRBD2. The length of the CDR3 is 14 residues. The germline CDR1 and CDR2 sequences are SGDLS and YYNGEE. V was pared by 1 base and J by 7 bases, with 3 bases of the junction left unmatched.